This TCR beta chain was sequenced during a study of shared clonotypes between healthy human individuals. Clones were read by immunoSEQ multiplex PCR, and TCRdb kept only the in-frame ones, dropping some. The table has about 490,000 clones, roughly 80% seen once; the top ten hold more than 9.5%. The germline V gene encodes CDR1 SNHLY and CDR2 FYNNEI. With 4 bases removed from V and 1 base from J, the gap between germline ends came to 14 bases. The length of the CDR3 is 16 residues. The chain carries TRBV2 and TRBJ2-1; a weak D match, TRBD1 (5 bases). The source is a woman between 40 and 50 years old in good health. Some clones in this sample may be carry-over from other donors' samples. The sequencing sample was made of PBMCs. In nucleotides, the CDR3 is TGTGCCAGCAGTGCCTCAAGGGGTTCGTCCTACAATGAGCAGTTCTTC. Translated: CASSASRGSSYNEQFF.